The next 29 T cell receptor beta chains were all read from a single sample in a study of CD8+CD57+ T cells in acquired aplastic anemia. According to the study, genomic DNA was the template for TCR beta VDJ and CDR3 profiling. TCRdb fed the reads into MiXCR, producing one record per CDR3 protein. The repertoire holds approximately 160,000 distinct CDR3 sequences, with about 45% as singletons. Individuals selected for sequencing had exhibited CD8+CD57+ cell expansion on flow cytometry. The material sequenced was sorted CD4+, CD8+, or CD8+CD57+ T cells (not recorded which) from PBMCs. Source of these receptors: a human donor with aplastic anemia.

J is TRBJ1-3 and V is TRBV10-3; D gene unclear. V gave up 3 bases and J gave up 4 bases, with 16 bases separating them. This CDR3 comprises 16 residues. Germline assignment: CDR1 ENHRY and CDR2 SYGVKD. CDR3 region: CAISDSGDMGGNTIYF. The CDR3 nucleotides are TGTGCCATCAGTGATTCCGGGGATATGGGGGGAAACACCATATATTTT.

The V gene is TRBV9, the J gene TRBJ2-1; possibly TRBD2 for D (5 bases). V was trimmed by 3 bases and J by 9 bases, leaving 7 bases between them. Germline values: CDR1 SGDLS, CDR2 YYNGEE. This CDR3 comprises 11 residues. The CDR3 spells CASSESGEQFF. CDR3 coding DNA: TGTGCCAGCAGCGAAAGCGGTGAGCAGTTCTTC.

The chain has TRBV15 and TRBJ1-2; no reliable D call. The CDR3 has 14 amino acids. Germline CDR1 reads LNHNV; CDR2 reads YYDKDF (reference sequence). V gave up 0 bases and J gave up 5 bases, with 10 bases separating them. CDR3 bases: TGTGCCACCAGCAGAGAGAATCCGGGGTATGGCTACACCTTC. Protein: CATSRENPGYGYTF.

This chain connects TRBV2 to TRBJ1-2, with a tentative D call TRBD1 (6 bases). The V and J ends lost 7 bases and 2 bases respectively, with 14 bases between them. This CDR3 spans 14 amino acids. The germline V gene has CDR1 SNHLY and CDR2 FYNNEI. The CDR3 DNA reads TGTGCCAGCAACGTCGGGGGCTCCAACTATGGCTACACCTTC. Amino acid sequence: CASNVGGSNYGYTF.

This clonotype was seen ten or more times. CDR3 loop: CASSEGSTYGYTF. The CDR3 DNA reads as TGCGCCAGCAGCGAAGGGAGCACTTATGGCTACACCTTC. The chain employs TRBV5-1 and TRBJ1-2; D is unclear. The CDR3 consists of 13 residues. Germline CDR1 reads SGHRS; CDR2 reads YFSETQ. Trimming left V 4 bases short and J 5 bases short, with 12 bases between. Looking up the rest from reference TRBV5-1 and TRBJ1-2 gives the full variable domain: KAGVTQTPRYLIKTRGQQVTLSCSPISGHRSVSWYQQTPGQGLQFLFEYFSETQRNKGNFPGRFSGRQFSNSRSEMNVSTLELGDSALYLCASSEGSTYGYTFGSGTRLTVV.

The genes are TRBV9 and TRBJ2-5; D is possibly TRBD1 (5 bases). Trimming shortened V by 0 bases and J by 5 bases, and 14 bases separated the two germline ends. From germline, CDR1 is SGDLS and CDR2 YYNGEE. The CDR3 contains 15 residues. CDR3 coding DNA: TGTGCCAGCAGCGTAGGAACGGAGACAGTGGAGACCCAGTACTTC. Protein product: CASSVGTETVETQYF.

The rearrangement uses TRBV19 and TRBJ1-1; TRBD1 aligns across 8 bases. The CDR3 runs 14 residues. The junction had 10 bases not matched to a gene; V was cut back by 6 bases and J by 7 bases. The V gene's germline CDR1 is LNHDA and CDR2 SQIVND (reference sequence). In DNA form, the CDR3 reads TGTGCCAGTAGCCCCGGACAGGGCGGACTTGAAGCTTTCTTT. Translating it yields CASSPGQGGLEAFF.

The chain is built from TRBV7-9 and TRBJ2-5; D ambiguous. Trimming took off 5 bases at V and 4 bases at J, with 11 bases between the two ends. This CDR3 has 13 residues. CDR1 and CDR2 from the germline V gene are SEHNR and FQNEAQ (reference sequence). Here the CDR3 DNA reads TGTGCCAGCAGCCCCCCGAGACTAGAGACCCAGTACTTC. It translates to CASSPPRLETQYF.

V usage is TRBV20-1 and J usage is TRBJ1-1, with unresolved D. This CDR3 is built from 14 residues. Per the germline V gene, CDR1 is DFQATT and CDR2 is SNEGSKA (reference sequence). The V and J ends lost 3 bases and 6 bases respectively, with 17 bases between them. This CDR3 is CSASSGQVRAEAFF. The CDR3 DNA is TGCAGTGCTAGTTCGGGTCAGGTAAGAGCTGAAGCTTTCTTT.

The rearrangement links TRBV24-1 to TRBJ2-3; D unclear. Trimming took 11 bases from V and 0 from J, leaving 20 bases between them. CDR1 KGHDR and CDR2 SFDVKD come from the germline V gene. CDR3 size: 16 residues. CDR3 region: CASSPIPASSTDTQYF. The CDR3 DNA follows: TGTGCCAGCTCACCAATCCCAGCGAGTAGCACAGATACGCAGTATTTT.

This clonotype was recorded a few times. CDR3 sequence: CATSRDGGAVNEQFF. CDR3 DNA: TGTGCCACCAGCAGAGATGGGGGGGCAGTCAATGAGCAGTTCTTC. This chain links TRBV15 with TRBJ2-1; the D gene is possibly TRBD2 (7 bases). V lost 0 bases to trimming and J lost 6 bases, with 12 bases between them. The V gene's germline CDR1 is LNHNV and CDR2 YYDKDF (reference sequence). The CDR3 extends over 15 amino acids.

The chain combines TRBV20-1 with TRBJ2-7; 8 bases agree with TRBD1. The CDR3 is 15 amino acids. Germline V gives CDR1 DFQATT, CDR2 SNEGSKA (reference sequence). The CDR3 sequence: CSARGFGTGLYEQYV. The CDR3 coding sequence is TGCAGTGCCAGAGGATTCGGGACAGGACTCTACGAGCAGTACGTC.

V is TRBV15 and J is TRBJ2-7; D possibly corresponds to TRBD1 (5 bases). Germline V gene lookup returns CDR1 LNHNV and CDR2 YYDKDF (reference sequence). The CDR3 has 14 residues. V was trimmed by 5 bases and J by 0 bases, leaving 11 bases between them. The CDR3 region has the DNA TGTGCCACCAGCCCCGAAGGGGCCTCCTACGAGCAGTACTTC. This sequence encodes CATSPEGASYEQYF.

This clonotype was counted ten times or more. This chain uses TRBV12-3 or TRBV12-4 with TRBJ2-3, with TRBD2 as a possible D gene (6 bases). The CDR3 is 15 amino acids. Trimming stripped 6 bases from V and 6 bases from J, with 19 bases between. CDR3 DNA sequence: TGTGCCAGCAGCCCCTACGGGGGAAAGAGGGATACGCAGTATTTT. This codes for CASSPYGGKRDTQYF.

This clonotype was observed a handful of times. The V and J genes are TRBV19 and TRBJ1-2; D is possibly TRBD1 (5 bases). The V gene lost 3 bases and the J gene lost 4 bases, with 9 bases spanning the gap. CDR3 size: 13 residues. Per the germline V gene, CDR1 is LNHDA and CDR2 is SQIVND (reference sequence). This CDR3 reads CASSIDSSYGYTF. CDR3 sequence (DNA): TGTGCCAGTAGTATTGACAGTAGCTATGGCTACACCTTC. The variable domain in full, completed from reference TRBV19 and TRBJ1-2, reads DGGITQSPKYLFRKEGQNVTLSCEQNLNHDAMYWYRQDPGQGLRLIYYSQIVNDFQKGDIAEGYSVSREKKESFPLTVTSAQKNPTAFYLCASSIDSSYGYTFGSGTRLTVV.

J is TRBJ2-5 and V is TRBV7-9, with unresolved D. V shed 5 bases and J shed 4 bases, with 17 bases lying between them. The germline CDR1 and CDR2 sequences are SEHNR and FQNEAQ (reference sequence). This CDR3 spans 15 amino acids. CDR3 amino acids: CASSPATVAGETQYF. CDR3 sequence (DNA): TGTGCCAGCAGCCCCGCCACGGTGGCAGGAGAGACCCAGTACTTC.

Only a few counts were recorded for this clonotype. This chain's CDR3 is CAWSVQDNQPQHF. The DNA for the CDR3 is TGTGCCTGGAGTGTCCAGGATAATCAGCCCCAGCATTTT. The chain carries TRBV7-3 and TRBJ1-5; D gene unclear. This CDR3 comprises 13 residues. CDR1 and CDR2 from the germline V gene are SGHTA and FQGTGA. V was shortened by 11 bases and J by 4 bases, with 15 bases between the two germline ends. Full variable domain (missing parts from reference TRBV7-3 and TRBJ1-5): GAGVSQTPSNKVTEKGKYVELRCDPISGHTALYWYRQSLGQGPEFLIYFQGTGAADDSGLPNDRFFAVRPEGSVSTLKIQRTERGDSAVYLCAWSVQDNQPQHFGDGTRLSIL.

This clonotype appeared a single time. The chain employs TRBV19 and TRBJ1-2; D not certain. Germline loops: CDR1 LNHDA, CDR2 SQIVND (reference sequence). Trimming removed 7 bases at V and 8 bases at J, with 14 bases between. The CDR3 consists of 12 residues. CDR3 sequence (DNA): TGTGCCAGTACCCCCAAGGTCCGGGGCTACACCTTC. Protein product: CASTPKVRGYTF.

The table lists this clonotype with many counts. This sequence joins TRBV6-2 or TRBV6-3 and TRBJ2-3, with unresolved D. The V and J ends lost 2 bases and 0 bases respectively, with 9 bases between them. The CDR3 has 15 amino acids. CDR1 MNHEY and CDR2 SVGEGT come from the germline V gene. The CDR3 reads CASSYARSSTDTQYF. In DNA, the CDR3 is TGTGCCAGCAGTTACGCCAGGAGTAGCACAGATACGCAGTATTTT.

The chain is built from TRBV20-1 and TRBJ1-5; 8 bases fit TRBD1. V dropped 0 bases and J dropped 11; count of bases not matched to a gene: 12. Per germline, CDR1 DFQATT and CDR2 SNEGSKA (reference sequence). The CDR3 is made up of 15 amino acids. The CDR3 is CSARDLDREGVAQHF. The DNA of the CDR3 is TGCAGTGCTAGAGATCTGGACAGGGAGGGGGTAGCCCAGCATTTT.

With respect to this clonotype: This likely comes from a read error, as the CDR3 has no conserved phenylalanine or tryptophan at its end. The CDR3 reads CATSDRTGDDQPQHS. The CDR3 coding sequence is TGTGCCACCAGTGACCGGACAGGGGACGATCAGCCCCAGCATTCT. The chain is built from TRBV24-1 and TRBJ1-5, with 9 bases identical to TRBD1. There are 15 residues in the CDR3. Germline lookup yields CDR1 KGHDR and CDR2 SFDVKD. With V trimmed by 4 bases and J by 5 bases, 5 bases remained unmatched.

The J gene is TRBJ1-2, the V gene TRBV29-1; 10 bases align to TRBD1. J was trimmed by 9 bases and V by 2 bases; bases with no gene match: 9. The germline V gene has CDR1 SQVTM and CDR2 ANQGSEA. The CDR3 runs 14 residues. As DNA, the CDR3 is TGCAGCGTTGAACACCCTGGACAGGGGGGCAGCTACACCTTC. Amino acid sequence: CSVEHPGQGGSYTF.

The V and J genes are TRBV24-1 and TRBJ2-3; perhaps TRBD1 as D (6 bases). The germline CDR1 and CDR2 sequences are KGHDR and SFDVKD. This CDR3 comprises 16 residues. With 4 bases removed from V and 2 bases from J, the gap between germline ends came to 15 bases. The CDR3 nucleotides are TGTGCCACCAGTGACCTCTCCGGACAGAACACAGATACGCAGTATTTT. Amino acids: CATSDLSGQNTDTQYF.

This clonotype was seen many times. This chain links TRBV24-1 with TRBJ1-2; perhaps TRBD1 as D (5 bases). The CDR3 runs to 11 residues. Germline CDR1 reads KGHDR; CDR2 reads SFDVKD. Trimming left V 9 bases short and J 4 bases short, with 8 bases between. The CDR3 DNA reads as TGTGCCACCTCGGACACCTATGGCTACACCTTC. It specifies CATSDTYGYTF.

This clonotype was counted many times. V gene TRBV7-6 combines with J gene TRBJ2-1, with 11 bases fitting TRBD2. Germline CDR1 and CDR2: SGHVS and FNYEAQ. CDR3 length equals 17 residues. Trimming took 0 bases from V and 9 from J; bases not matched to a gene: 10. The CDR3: CASSLAQGLAESGEQFF. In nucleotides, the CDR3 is TGTGCCAGCAGCTTAGCCCAGGGACTAGCGGAGTCGGGTGAGCAGTTCTTC.

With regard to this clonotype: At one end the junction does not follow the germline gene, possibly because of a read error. The CDR3 is CASSAGWGTQYF. Here the CDR3 DNA reads TGTGCCAGCAGTGCAGGGTGGGGGACCCAGTACTTC. This chain uses TRBV10-3 with TRBJ2-5, with a possible D match to TRBD1 (5 bases). Looked up from germline, CDR1 is ENHRY and CDR2 is SYGVKD. This CDR3 is 12 amino acids long.

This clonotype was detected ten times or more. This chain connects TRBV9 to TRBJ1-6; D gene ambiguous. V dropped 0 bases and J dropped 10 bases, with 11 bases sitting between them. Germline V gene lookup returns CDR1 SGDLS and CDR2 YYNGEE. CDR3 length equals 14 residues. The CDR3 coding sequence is TGTGCCAGCAGCGTAGTAGGGTTTGACTCACCCCTCCACTTT. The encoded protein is CASSVVGFDSPLHF.

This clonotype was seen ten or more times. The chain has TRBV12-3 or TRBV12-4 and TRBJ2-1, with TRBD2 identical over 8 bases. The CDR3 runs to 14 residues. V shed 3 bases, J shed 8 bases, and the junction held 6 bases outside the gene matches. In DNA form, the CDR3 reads TGTGCCAGCAGTTTCCGGGGGGGATTGGATGAGCAGTTCTTC. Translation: CASSFRGGLDEQFF.

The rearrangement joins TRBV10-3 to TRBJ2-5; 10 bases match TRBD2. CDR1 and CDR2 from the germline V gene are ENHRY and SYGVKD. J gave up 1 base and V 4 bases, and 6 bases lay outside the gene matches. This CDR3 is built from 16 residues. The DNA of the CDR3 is TGTGCCATCAGTGGGCTAGCGGGGGCCACCCAAGAGACCCAGTACTTC. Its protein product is CAISGLAGATQETQYF.